This T cell receptor beta chain is from a study of blood T cell repertoires in COVID-19. CDR1 SNHLY and CDR2 FYNNEI come from the germline V gene. CDR3 length equals 16 residues. V was clipped by 3 bases and J by 4 bases; unmatched bases: 9. Original methodology: The authors estimated nucleated cell counts from reference gene primer amplification. Only in-frame clones appear in the TCRdb table, and some are missing; sequencing was by immunoSEQ multiplex PCR. The D gene and trimming were derived from the DNA, and the V and J assignments and clone size from that table. The repertoire holds about 250,000 clones, with roughly four fifths as singletons.

The TCR originated in a man aged 45 to 65 with acute or convalescent COVID-19. Sequences were obtained from peripheral blood. The rearrangement joins TRBV2 to TRBJ1-5; 7 bases agree with TRBD1. The CDR3 here is CASSESLAGGNQPQHF. The DNA for the CDR3 is TGTGCCAGCAGTGAGTCTTTGGCAGGGGGAAATCAGCCCCAGCATTTT. Full variable domain (rest looked up from reference TRBV2 and TRBJ1-5): EPEVTQTPSHQVTQMGQEVILRCVPISNHLYFYWYRQILGQKVEFLVSFYNNEISEKSEIFDDQFSVERPDGSNFTLKIRSTKLEDSAMYFCASSESLAGGNQPQHFGDGTRLSIL.